Listed below are T cell receptor beta chains from one sample, sequenced in a study of T-cell memory formation after mild COVID-19. Each CDR3 protein gets one entry after TCRdb re-called the 5' RACE reads with MiXCR. The sample has 350,000 to 500,000 distinct CDR3 sequences, about a sixth seen once; the top ten hold 20% to 25%. Sample: PBMCs or a T cell subset sorted from them (not recorded which). Every receptor here comes from a man between 18 and 35 years old who had mild COVID-19 (a few samples of this study predate the infection). Cell type and time point are not known. The CDR3 runs from the conserved cysteine through the conserved F or W. A D gene is named only where the DNA matches it firmly. The size entry is marked missing in some rows and otherwise reads once, few, many or a size class.

CDR3 DNA,CDR3 protein,clone size,CDR3 length,V gene,D gene,J gene
TGTGCCAGCAGTTGGTCGGGGGATACGCAGTATTTT,CASSWSGDTQYF,few,12,TRBV28,NA,TRBJ2-3
TGTGCCAGCTCACCCTCCGGGGGCTCCTACGAGCAGTACTTC,CASSPSGGSYEQYF,NA,14,TRBV18,NA,TRBJ2-7
TGCAGTGCTAGAGATTCGGGTGGTTACAATTCACCCCTCCACTTT,CSARDSGGYNSPLHF,NA,15,TRBV20-1,NA,TRBJ1-6
TGTGCCACTTCAACCCCAGGACAGGTCTATGGCTACACCTTC,CATSTPGQVYGYTF,few,14,TRBV28,TRBD1,TRBJ1-2
TGTGCCAGCAGCCTGACGGGTCGTGACGTACCCCTCCACTTT,CASSLTGRDVPLHF,NA,14,TRBV12-3/TRBV12-4,NA,TRBJ1-6
TGTGCCAGCAGTTTATTACAGGGCGGTTCACCCCTCCACTTT,CASSLLQGGSPLHF,few,14,TRBV28,NA,TRBJ1-6
TGTGCCAGCAGATTTGATGCTAATGAAAAACTGTTTTTT,CASRFDANEKLFF,NA,13,TRBV12-3/TRBV12-4,NA,TRBJ1-4
TGTGCCAGCAGCTCGCCGGGGACTAAAAACATTCAGTACTTC,CASSSPGTKNIQYF,NA,14,TRBV7-9,NA,TRBJ2-4
TGTGCCAGCAGTTTATGGACGTCGGATCAGCCCCAGCATTTT,CASSLWTSDQPQHF,NA,14,TRBV12-3/TRBV12-4,NA,TRBJ1-5
TGTGCCAGCAGATCTCCGGGGTTCAATCAGCCCCAGCATTTT,CASRSPGFNQPQHF,few,14,TRBV6-6,NA,TRBJ1-5
TGTGCCAGCAGCCAAGATTGGGGAGCGGGGGGTAGCACAGATACGCAGTATTTT,CASSQDWGAGGSTDTQYF,NA,18,TRBV4-2,TRBD2,TRBJ2-3
TGCAGCGCAGCAGAAGAAGGGGGCGGGTATGGCTACACCTTC,CSAAEEGGGYGYTF,few,14,TRBV29-1,TRBD1,TRBJ1-2
TGTGCCAGCAGTTACGGGAACTATGGCTACACCTTC,CASSYGNYGYTF,many,12,TRBV6-5,NA,TRBJ1-2
TGCAGTGAGAGCGGGGAGGATACGCAGTATTTT,CSESGEDTQYF,NA,11,TRBV20-1,TRBD2,TRBJ2-3
TGTGCCAGCAGAATAACCGGGACAGATTACAATGAGCAGTTCTTC,CASRITGTDYNEQFF,many,15,TRBV7-2,TRBD1,TRBJ2-1
TGTGCCAGCAGCCAAGGGCAGGAAAACACTGAAGCTTTCTTT,CASSQGQENTEAFF,NA,14,TRBV14,NA,TRBJ1-1
TGTGCCAGTCGGACTAGCGGGGGAATAGATACGCAGTATTTT,CASRTSGGIDTQYF,NA,14,TRBV10-3,TRBD2,TRBJ2-3
TGTGCCAGTAAACCCCGGGACTTGAGCTCCTACGAGCAGTACTTC,CASKPRDLSSYEQYF,NA,15,TRBV19,NA,TRBJ2-7